A selection of T cell receptor beta chains follows, all from one sample in a study of blood T cell repertoires in COVID-19. The protocol was immunoSEQ multiplex PCR, while the TCRdb copy is restricted to in-frame clones and leaves out a portion. This table holds around 360,000 clones, roughly 87% found once. Sequencing input: PBMCs or T cells enriched from blood (not recorded which). The receptors stem from a woman aged 25 to 39 who had recovered from COVID-19. Each CDR3 is given with its conserved first and last residue. The D gene is left open where the match is weak. Only some rows state a clone size, as once, few, many or a class for expanded clones.

DNA: TGTGCCAGCGGAGCGGATAGCAATCAGCCCCAGCATTTT
CDR3: CASGADSNQPQHF
length: 13
D: .
V: TRBV6-5
J: TRBJ1-5
size: .

DNA: TGTGCCAGCAGCCGGGACAGGGGGTGGCAACCCCTCCACTTT
CDR3: CASSRDRGWQPLHF
length: 14
D: TRBD1
V: TRBV5-6
J: TRBJ1-6
size: .

DNA: TGTGCCAGCAGCCCTAGCGGGATTGGTACGGGCAATGAGCAGTTCTTC
CDR3: CASSPSGIGTGNEQFF
length: 16
D: TRBD2
V: TRBV6-2/TRBV6-3
J: TRBJ2-1
size: .

DNA: TGTGCCACCAGTGACTCTGGTGGCGGGGGAGCCAACAATGAGCAGTTCTTC
CDR3: CATSDSGGGGANNEQFF
length: 17
D: TRBD2
V: TRBV24-1
J: TRBJ2-1
size: .

DNA: TGTGCCAGTAGTCAACAGACAGGGTGGGGCTATGGCTACACCTTC
CDR3: CASSQQTGWGYGYTF
length: 15
D: TRBD1
V: TRBV19
J: TRBJ1-2
size: .

DNA: TGTGCCAGCAGTGAACGCAGGGACTATGGCTACACCTTC
CDR3: CASSERRDYGYTF
length: 13
D: .
V: TRBV2
J: TRBJ1-2
size: .

DNA: TGTGCCAGCAGTTTGTCAGGGCGGCAGCCCCAGCATTTT
CDR3: CASSLSGRQPQHF
length: 13
D: .
V: TRBV12-3/TRBV12-4
J: TRBJ1-5
size: .

DNA: TGTGCCAGCAGCCCGGCAGGTTTAGGCGGGACAGGGGGCGGCGAGCAGTACTTC
CDR3: CASSPAGLGGTGGGEQYF
length: 18
D: TRBD1
V: TRBV28
J: TRBJ2-7
size: .

DNA: TGCGCCAGCAGCTTAGGACAGGGAGGCGGCTACACCTTC
CDR3: CASSLGQGGGYTF
length: 13
D: TRBD1
V: TRBV5-1
J: TRBJ1-2
size: .

DNA: TGTGCCAGCAGCCTTTCCGACAGCTCATACAATGAGCAGTTCTTC
CDR3: CASSLSDSSYNEQFF
length: 15
D: .
V: TRBV6-4
J: TRBJ2-1
size: few

DNA: TGTGCCAGCAGCTTCTACAGGAAAAACTATGGCTACACCTTC
CDR3: CASSFYRKNYGYTF
length: 14
D: .
V: TRBV7-2
J: TRBJ1-2
size: .

DNA: TGCGCCAGCAGCTTGGGCCTGGGGGGGCAATCACCCCTCCACTTT
CDR3: CASSLGLGGQSPLHF
length: 15
D: .
V: TRBV5-1
J: TRBJ1-6
size: once

DNA: TGTGCCAGCGGGAGAGGCTATCAGCCCCAGCATTTT
CDR3: CASGRGYQPQHF
length: 12
D: .
V: TRBV6-5
J: TRBJ1-5
size: .

DNA: TGTGCCACCAGCTACCCGGAGCGGGGAGTTGGCTACACCTTC
CDR3: CATSYPERGVGYTF
length: 14
D: .
V: TRBV15
J: TRBJ1-2
size: .

DNA: TGTGCCAGCAGCGCCCTAGCGGGGACTTACAATGAGCAGTTCTTC
CDR3: CASSALAGTYNEQFF
length: 15
D: TRBD2
V: TRBV2
J: TRBJ2-1
size: .

DNA: TGCGCCAGCAGTGAGAGGGCATTTCGGGGGACTAGCGGGGGCCCTGTCAATGAGCAGTTCTTC
CDR3: CASSERAFRGTSGGPVNEQFF
length: 21
D: TRBD2
V: TRBV10-2
J: TRBJ2-1
size: .

DNA: TGTGCCAGCAGCCTTGGACTAGCGGGGCAAGAGACCCAGTACTTC
CDR3: CASSLGLAGQETQYF
length: 15
D: TRBD2
V: TRBV5-6
J: TRBJ2-5
size: .